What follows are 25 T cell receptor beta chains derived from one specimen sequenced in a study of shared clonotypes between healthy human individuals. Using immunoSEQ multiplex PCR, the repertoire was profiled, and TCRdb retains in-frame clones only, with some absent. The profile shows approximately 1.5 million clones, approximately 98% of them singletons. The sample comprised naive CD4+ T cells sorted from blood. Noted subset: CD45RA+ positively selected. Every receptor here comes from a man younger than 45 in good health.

CDR3 sequence reads: CASTPTSGISGANVLTF. The CDR3 nucleotides are TGTGCCAGCACCCCGACTAGCGGGATCTCTGGGGCCAACGTCCTGACTTTC. The chain is built from TRBV7-3 and TRBJ2-6; 11 nucleotides line up with TRBD2. After removal of 7 bases from V and 0 bases from J, the junction contained 5 bases not matched to a gene. Germline V gene sequence: CDR1 SGHTA, CDR2 FQGTGA. The CDR3 sequence is 17 residues long. Full variable domain (missing parts from reference TRBV7-3 and TRBJ2-6): GAGVSQTPSNKVTEKGKYVELRCDPISGHTALYWYRQSLGQGPEFLIYFQGTGAADDSGLPNDRFFAVRPEGSVSTLKIQRTERGDSAVYLCASTPTSGISGANVLTFGAGSRLTVL.

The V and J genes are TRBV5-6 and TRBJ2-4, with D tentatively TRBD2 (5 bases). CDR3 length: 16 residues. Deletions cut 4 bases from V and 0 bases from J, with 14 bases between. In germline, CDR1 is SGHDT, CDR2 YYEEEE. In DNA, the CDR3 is TGTGCCAGCAGCCCACTAGACGGAATAGCCAAAAACATTCAGTACTTC. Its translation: CASSPLDGIAKNIQYF.

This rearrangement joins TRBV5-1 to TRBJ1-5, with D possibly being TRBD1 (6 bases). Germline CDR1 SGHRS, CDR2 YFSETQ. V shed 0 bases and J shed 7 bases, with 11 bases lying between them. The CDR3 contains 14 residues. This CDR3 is CASSLEPRGQPQHF. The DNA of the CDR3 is TGCGCCAGCAGCTTGGAGCCTAGGGGGCAGCCCCAGCATTTT.

In DNA, the CDR3 is TGCAGCGTTGAAATTGGTACTAGCGGGACTTACAATGAGCAGTTCTTC. Translating it yields CSVEIGTSGTYNEQFF. The genes are TRBV29-1 and TRBJ2-1; TRBD2 matches at 10 bases. V was clipped by 2 bases and J by 4 bases; unmatched bases: 8. This CDR3 comprises 16 residues. Germline V gene sequence: CDR1 SQVTM, CDR2 ANQGSEA.

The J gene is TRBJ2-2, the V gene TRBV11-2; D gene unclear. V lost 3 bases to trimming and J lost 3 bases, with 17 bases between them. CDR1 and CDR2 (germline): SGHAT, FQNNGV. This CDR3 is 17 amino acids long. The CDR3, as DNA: TGTGCCAGCAGCTTGGCCCCCGTTGGTGGTGACACCGGGGAGCTGTTTTTT. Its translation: CASSLAPVGGDTGELFF.

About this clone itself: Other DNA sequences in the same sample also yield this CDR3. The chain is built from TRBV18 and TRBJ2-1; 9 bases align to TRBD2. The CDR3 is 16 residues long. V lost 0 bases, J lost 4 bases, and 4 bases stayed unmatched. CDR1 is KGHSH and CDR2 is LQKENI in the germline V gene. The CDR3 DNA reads TGTGCCAGCTCACCACCGGGACTAGCTGAATACAATGAGCAGTTCTTC. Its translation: CASSPPGLAEYNEQFF.

The chain's CDR3 is CASNLPGGTELFF. The CDR3 bases are TGTGCCAGCAACCTCCCCGGGGGAACGGAGCTGTTTTTT. The V gene is TRBV28, the J gene TRBJ2-2; D perhaps matches TRBD2 (6 bases). Germline CDR1 and CDR2: MDHEN and SYDVKM. The germline V and J ends were trimmed by 7 bases and 10 bases, with 16 bases remaining between them. The CDR3 covers 13 residues.

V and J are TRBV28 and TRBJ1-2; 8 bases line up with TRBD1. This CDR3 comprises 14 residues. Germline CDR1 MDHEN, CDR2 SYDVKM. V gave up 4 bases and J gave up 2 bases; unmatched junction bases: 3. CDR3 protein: CASSYSGGNYGYTF. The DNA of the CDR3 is TGTGCCAGCAGTTATTCAGGGGGCAACTATGGCTACACCTTC.

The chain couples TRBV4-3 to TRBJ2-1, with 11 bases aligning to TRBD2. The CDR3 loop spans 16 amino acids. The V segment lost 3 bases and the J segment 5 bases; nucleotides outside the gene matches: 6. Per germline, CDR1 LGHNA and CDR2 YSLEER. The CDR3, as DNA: TGCGCCAGCAGCCACGAACTAGCGGGAGTGAACAATGAGCAGTTCTTC. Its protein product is CASSHELAGVNNEQFF.

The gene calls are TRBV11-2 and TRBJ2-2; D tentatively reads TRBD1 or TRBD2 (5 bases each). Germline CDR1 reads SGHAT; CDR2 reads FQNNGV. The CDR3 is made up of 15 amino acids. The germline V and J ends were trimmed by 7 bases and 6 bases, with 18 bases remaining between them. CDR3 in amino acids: CASTKKGSFSGELFF. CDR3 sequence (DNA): TGTGCCAGCACCAAAAAGGGGAGTTTTTCCGGGGAGCTGTTTTTT.

CDR3 DNA: TGCGCCAGCAGCTCCTGGACATTTAACACTGAAGCTTTCTTT. Its protein product is CASSSWTFNTEAFF. The genes are TRBV5-1 and TRBJ1-1; a weak D match, TRBD1 (5 bases). Trimming shortened V by 3 bases and J by 2 bases, and 11 bases separated the two germline ends. This CDR3 has 14 residues. Per germline, CDR1 SGHRS and CDR2 YFSETQ.

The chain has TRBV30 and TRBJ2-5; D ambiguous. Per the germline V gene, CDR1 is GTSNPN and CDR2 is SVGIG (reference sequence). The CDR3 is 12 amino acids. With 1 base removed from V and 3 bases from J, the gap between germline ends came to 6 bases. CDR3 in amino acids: CAWSAIKETQYF. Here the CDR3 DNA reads TGTGCCTGGAGTGCCATAAAAGAGACCCAGTACTTC.

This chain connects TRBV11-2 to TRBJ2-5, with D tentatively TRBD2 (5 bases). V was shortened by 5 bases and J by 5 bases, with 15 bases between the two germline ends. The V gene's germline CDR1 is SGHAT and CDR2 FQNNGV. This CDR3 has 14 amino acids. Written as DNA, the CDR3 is TGTGCCAGCAGCCCGACGGGCGGGTGGGAGACCCAGTACTTC. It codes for CASSPTGGWETQYF.

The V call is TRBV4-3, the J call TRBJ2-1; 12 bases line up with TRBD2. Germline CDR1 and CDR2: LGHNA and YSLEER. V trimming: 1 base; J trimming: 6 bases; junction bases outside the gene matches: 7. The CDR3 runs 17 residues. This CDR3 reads CASSQGILAGGFNEQFF. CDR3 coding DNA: TGCGCCAGCAGCCAAGGGATACTAGCGGGAGGTTTCAATGAGCAGTTCTTC.

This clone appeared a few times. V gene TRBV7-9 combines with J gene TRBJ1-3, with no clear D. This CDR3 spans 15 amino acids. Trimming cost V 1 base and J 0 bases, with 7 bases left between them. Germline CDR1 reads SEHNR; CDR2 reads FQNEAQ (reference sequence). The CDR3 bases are TGTGCCAGCAGCTTAGGGATCAACTCTGGAAACACCATATATTTT. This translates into CASSLGINSGNTIYF. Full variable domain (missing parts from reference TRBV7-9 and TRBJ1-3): DTGVSQNPRHKITKRGQNVTFRCDPISEHNRLYWYRQTLGQGPEFLTYFQNEAQLEKSRLLSDRFSAERPKGSFSTLEIQRTEQGDSAMYLCASSLGINSGNTIYFGEGSWLTVV.

The CDR3 nucleotides read TGTGCCAGTAGTTCAAGTGGTGGAACCTACGAGCAGTACTTC. The encoded protein is CASSSSGGTYEQYF. V usage is TRBV19 and J usage is TRBJ2-7; D gene unclear. The CDR3 runs to 14 residues. Germline-derived CDR1 and CDR2 are LNHDA and SQIVND (reference sequence). V was shortened by 5 bases and J by 2 bases, with 13 bases between the two germline ends.

The CDR3 DNA follows: TGTGCCAGCAGTGGCCGGACGGGAGGGAATGAGCAGTTCTTC. Its translation is CASSGRTGGNEQFF. This sequence joins TRBV27 and TRBJ2-1; 8 nucleotides agree with TRBD2. Germline CDR1 MNHEY, CDR2 SMNVEV (reference sequence). This CDR3 is built from 14 residues. V dropped 5 bases and J dropped 7; count of bases not matched to a gene: 7.

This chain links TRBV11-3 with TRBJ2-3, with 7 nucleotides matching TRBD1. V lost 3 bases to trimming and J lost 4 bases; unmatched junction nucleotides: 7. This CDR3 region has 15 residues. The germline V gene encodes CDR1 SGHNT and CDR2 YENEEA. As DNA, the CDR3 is TGTGCCAGCAGCTTCACCGGTACAGGGGCAGATACGCAGTATTTT. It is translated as CASSFTGTGADTQYF.

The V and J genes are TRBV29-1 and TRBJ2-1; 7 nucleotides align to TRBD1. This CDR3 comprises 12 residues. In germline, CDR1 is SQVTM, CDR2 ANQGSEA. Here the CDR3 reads CSGITGANEQFF. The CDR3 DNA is TGCAGTGGGATTACAGGGGCCAATGAGCAGTTCTTC.

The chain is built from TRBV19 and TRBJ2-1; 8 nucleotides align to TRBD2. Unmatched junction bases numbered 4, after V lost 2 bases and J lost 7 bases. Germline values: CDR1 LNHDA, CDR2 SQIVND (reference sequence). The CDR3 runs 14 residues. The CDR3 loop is CASSITGGPNEQFF. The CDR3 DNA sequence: TGTGCCAGTAGTATAACGGGAGGGCCGAATGAGCAGTTCTTC.

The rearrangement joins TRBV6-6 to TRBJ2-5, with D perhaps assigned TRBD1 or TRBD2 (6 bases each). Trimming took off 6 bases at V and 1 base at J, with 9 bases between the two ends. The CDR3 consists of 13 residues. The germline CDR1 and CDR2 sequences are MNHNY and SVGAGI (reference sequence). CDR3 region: CASRRGPQETQYF. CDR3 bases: TGTGCCAGCAGACGGGGGCCCCAAGAGACCCAGTACTTC.

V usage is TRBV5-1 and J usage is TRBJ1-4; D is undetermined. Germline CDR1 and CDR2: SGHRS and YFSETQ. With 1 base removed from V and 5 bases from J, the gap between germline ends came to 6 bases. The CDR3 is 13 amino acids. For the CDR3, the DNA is TGCGCCAGCAGCTTGACGGTGAATGAAAAACTGTTTTTT. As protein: CASSLTVNEKLFF.

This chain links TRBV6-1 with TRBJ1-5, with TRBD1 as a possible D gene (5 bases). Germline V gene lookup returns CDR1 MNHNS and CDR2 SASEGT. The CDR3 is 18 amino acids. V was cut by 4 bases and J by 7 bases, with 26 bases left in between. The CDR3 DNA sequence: TGTGCCAGCAGTGCACAGGTGTCGGGCCCAGACGGCGGGCAGCCCCAGCATTTT. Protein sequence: CASSAQVSGPDGGQPQHF.

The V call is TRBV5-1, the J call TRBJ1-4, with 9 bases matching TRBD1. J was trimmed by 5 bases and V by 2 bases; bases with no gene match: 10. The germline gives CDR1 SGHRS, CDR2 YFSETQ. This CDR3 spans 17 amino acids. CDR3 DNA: TGCGCCAGCAGCTTCCGGGACAGGGAAGGGCGCAATGAAAAACTGTTTTTT. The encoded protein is CASSFRDREGRNEKLFF.

The CDR3 loop is CASSLTGGGNTIYF. CDR3 DNA sequence: TGTGCCAGCAGTTTAACTGGGGGAGGAAACACCATATATTTT. The J gene is TRBJ1-3, the V gene TRBV28; possible D gene TRBD1, 5 bases. The germline V and J ends were trimmed by 2 bases and 4 bases, with 9 bases remaining between them. Germline CDR1 is MDHEN and CDR2 is SYDVKM. CDR3 length: 14 residues.